The rows below give T cell receptor beta chains drawn from one sample of a study of Ad26.COV2.S vaccination and SARS-CoV-2 variants. The protocol was immunoSEQ multiplex PCR, while the TCRdb copy is restricted to in-frame clones and leaves out a portion. The sample consists of some 410,000 clones, over 80% of them appearing once. Sequenced material: peripheral blood, taken in a trial of Ad26.COV2.S vaccine versus placebo. The source is a person aged 18-60 years who received the Ad26.COV2.S COVID-19 vaccine or a placebo. CDR3s include the opening cysteine and the closing phenylalanine or tryptophan. D genes are given only for firm matches. Clone size is given for some rows only: seen once, a few or many times, or a class if the clone is expanded.

d_call: TRBD1
j_call: TRBJ1-2
clone_size: -
v_call: TRBV19
cdr3_aa: CASTRTGANYGYTF
cdr3_nt: TGTGCCAGTACCAGGACAGGCGCTAACTATGGCTACACCTTC

d_call: -
j_call: TRBJ1-2
clone_size: few
v_call: TRBV1
cdr3_aa: CTSSPTEGQGLGYTF
cdr3_nt: TGCACCAGCAGCCCCACAGAGGGACAGGGTCTGGGCTACACCTTC

d_call: TRBD1
j_call: TRBJ1-1
clone_size: -
v_call: TRBV20-1
cdr3_aa: CSASTGVPEAFF
cdr3_nt: TGCAGTGCTAGTACAGGGGTTCCTGAAGCTTTCTTT

d_call: -
j_call: TRBJ1-5
clone_size: -
v_call: TRBV7-9
cdr3_aa: CASSPTGQSNQPQHF
cdr3_nt: TGTGCCAGCAGCCCGACTGGACAGAGCAATCAGCCCCAGCATTTT

d_call: -
j_call: TRBJ2-3
clone_size: -
v_call: TRBV6-5
cdr3_aa: CASSPSELGCTQYF
cdr3_nt: TGTGCCAGCAGTCCGAGCGAGCTAGGCTGTACGCAGTATTTT

d_call: -
j_call: TRBJ2-3
clone_size: -
v_call: TRBV4-1
cdr3_aa: CASSQDRLAPDTQYF
cdr3_nt: TGCGCCAGCAGCCAAGACAGGTTAGCCCCAGATACGCAGTATTTT

d_call: -
j_call: TRBJ1-1
clone_size: once
v_call: TRBV19
cdr3_aa: CASSFDLGLNTEAFF
cdr3_nt: TGTGCCAGTAGTTTTGATCTGGGCCTGAACACTGAAGCTTTCTTT

d_call: -
j_call: TRBJ1-3
clone_size: -
v_call: TRBV28
cdr3_aa: CASSFRWGSGNTIYF
cdr3_nt: TGTGCCAGCAGTTTCCGATGGGGCTCTGGAAACACCATATATTTT

d_call: TRBD1
j_call: TRBJ1-4
clone_size: -
v_call: TRBV7-6
cdr3_aa: CASSPLDRGEKLFF
cdr3_nt: TGTGCCAGCAGCCCGCTAGACAGGGGTGAAAAACTGTTTTTT

d_call: -
j_call: TRBJ1-4
clone_size: once
v_call: TRBV6-6
cdr3_aa: CASSYEGLQEKLFF
cdr3_nt: TGTGCCAGCAGTTACGAAGGGCTACAGGAAAAACTGTTTTTT

d_call: TRBD1
j_call: TRBJ2-1
clone_size: -
v_call: TRBV2
cdr3_aa: CASRLDRGSTRQNEQFF
cdr3_nt: TGTGCCAGCAGGCTGGACAGGGGGTCCACGAGACAAAATGAGCAGTTCTTC

d_call: TRBD2
j_call: TRBJ2-2
clone_size: -
v_call: TRBV7-2
cdr3_aa: CASGGTSPLLNTGELFF
cdr3_nt: TGTGCCAGCGGCGGGACTAGCCCCCTCTTGAACACCGGGGAGCTGTTTTTT

d_call: TRBD1
j_call: TRBJ2-2
clone_size: -
v_call: TRBV7-9
cdr3_aa: CASSLAGTGGAGELFF
cdr3_nt: TGTGCCAGCAGCTTGGCCGGGACAGGCGGGGCCGGGGAGCTGTTTTTT

d_call: -
j_call: TRBJ2-1
clone_size: -
v_call: TRBV7-7
cdr3_aa: CASSLVGASYNEQFF
cdr3_nt: TGTGCCAGCAGCTTAGTAGGGGCCTCCTACAATGAGCAGTTCTTC

d_call: -
j_call: TRBJ2-2
clone_size: -
v_call: TRBV12-5
cdr3_aa: CASVQGLQVGELFF
cdr3_nt: TGTGCTAGTGTCCAGGGCCTGCAGGTCGGGGAGCTGTTTTTT

d_call: TRBD2
j_call: TRBJ2-1
clone_size: -
v_call: TRBV10-3
cdr3_aa: CAISESGTSGRNEQFF
cdr3_nt: TGTGCCATCAGTGAGTCGGGGACTAGCGGGCGCAATGAGCAGTTCTTC

d_call: -
j_call: TRBJ1-4
clone_size: once
v_call: TRBV18
cdr3_aa: CASSPYILGPTNEKLFF
cdr3_nt: TGTGCCAGCTCACCGTACATTTTAGGACCGACTAATGAAAAACTGTTTTTT

d_call: -
j_call: TRBJ1-6
clone_size: -
v_call: TRBV2
cdr3_aa: CASCPDYNSPLHF
cdr3_nt: TGTGCCAGTTGTCCGGACTATAATTCACCCCTCCACTTT

d_call: -
j_call: TRBJ2-7
clone_size: -
v_call: TRBV7-6
cdr3_aa: CASSPQAGGHYEQYF
cdr3_nt: TGTGCCAGCAGCCCTCAGGCAGGGGGGCACTACGAGCAGTACTTC

d_call: -
j_call: TRBJ1-1
clone_size: -
v_call: TRBV18
cdr3_aa: CASSPLRGSGTEAFF
cdr3_nt: TGTGCCAGCTCACCCCTACGGGGATCGGGCACTGAAGCTTTCTTT

d_call: -
j_call: TRBJ2-5
clone_size: -
v_call: TRBV3-1/TRBV3-2
cdr3_aa: CASSQERRKETQYF
cdr3_nt: TGTGCCAGCAGCCAAGAGAGACGGAAAGAGACCCAGTACTTC

d_call: -
j_call: TRBJ1-3
clone_size: -
v_call: TRBV4-3
cdr3_aa: CASSQEGGPGNTIYF
cdr3_nt: TGCGCCAGCAGCCAAGAAGGGGGTCCGGGAAACACCATATATTTT

d_call: TRBD1
j_call: TRBJ1-5
clone_size: -
v_call: TRBV27
cdr3_aa: CASSLGPGGNQPQHF
cdr3_nt: TGTGCCAGCAGTTTAGGCCCAGGGGGTAATCAGCCCCAGCATTTT

d_call: TRBD1
j_call: TRBJ1-2
clone_size: -
v_call: TRBV9
cdr3_aa: CASSVGQSYGYTF
cdr3_nt: TGTGCCAGCAGCGTGGGACAGTCCTATGGCTACACCTTC

d_call: -
j_call: TRBJ2-3
clone_size: -
v_call: TRBV19
cdr3_aa: CASSMVGVADTQYF
cdr3_nt: TGTGCCAGTAGTATGGTCGGGGTCGCAGATACGCAGTATTTT

d_call: -
j_call: TRBJ2-7
clone_size: -
v_call: TRBV10-1
cdr3_aa: CASSDSKRSYEQYF
cdr3_nt: TGCGCCAGCAGTGATTCGAAGCGCTCCTACGAGCAGTACTTC

d_call: -
j_call: TRBJ1-4
clone_size: -
v_call: TRBV13
cdr3_aa: CASSLGGLLNEKLFF
cdr3_nt: TGTGCCAGCAGCTTAGGAGGACTCCTTAATGAAAAACTGTTTTTT

d_call: -
j_call: TRBJ1-3
clone_size: -
v_call: TRBV11-2
cdr3_aa: CASSQRGSGNTIYF
cdr3_nt: TGTGCCAGCAGTCAGCGGGGGTCTGGAAACACCATATATTTT